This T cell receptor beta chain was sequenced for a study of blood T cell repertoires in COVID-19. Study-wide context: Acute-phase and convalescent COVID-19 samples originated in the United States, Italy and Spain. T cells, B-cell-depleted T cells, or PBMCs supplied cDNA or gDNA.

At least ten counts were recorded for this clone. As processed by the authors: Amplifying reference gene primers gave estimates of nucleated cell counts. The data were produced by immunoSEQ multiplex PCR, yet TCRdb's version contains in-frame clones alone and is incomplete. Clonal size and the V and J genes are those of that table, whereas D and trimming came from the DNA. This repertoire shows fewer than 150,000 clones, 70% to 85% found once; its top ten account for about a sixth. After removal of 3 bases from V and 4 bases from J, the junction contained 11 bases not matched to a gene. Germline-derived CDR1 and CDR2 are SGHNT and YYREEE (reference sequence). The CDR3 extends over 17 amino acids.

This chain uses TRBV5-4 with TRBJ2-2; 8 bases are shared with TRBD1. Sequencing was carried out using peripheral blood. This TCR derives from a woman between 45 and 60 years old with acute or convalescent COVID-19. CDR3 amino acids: CASSSYQGARGTGELFF. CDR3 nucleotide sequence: TGTGCCAGCAGCTCATACCAGGGGGCGCGTGGCACCGGGGAGCTGTTTTTT.